A single TCR beta chain is shown here with its context. V lost 0 bases and J lost 3, with 7 bases in between. Germline-derived CDR1 and CDR2 are SGHRS and YFSETQ. This CDR3 has 14 residues. The sample comes from a study of control samples from healthy donors and cancer patients. Method: immunoSEQ multiplex PCR; TCRdb's copy keeps in-frame clones and lacks some. Recorded for this sample: about 190,000 clones. The genes are TRBV5-1 and TRBJ1-5; D not resolved. Sequencing was carried out using blood. This TCR was sampled from a woman in her thirties in good health. CDR3 DNA sequence: TGCGCCAGCAGCTTGGGGCAGCCCAATCAGCCCCAGCATTTT. Translating it yields CASSLGQPNQPQHF.